The 9 T cell receptor beta chains presented below share a single source sample, sequenced in a study of response to subunit inactivated influenza vaccine. One entry per CDR3 protein results from TCRdb running MiXCR on the RT-PCR reads. The data show around 300,000 distinct CDR3 sequences, with 22% seen just once and about 9.3% held by the top ten. The starting material was PBMCs from blood, obtained less than 22 months after vaccination. The receptors originated from a man between 50 and 75 years old who received an inactivated influenza vaccine.

This clonotype occurred a few times. The V call is TRBV28, the J call TRBJ2-7; unclear D gene. V was cut by 6 bases and J by 3 bases, with 15 bases left in between. The CDR3 spans 14 residues. The V gene's germline CDR1 is MDHEN and CDR2 SYDVKM. CDR3 bases: TGTGCCAGCAGGCTGAGAACAAGGAGCTACGAGCAGTACTTC. Protein: CASRLRTRSYEQYF.

This clonotype has only a few counts. The chain combines TRBV10-3 with TRBJ1-2; D unresolved. The CDR3 extends over 16 amino acids. Germline CDR1 is ENHRY and CDR2 is SYGVKD. The V and J ends lost 0 bases and 4 bases respectively, with 15 bases between them. This CDR3 reads CAISESGSAPFYGYTF. The DNA for the CDR3 is TGTGCCATCAGTGAGTCGGGGTCGGCCCCTTTCTATGGCTACACCTTC.

The rearrangement uses TRBV4-3 and TRBJ2-2; D perhaps matches TRBD1 (6 bases). From germline, CDR1 is LGHNA and CDR2 YSLEER. The germline V and J ends were trimmed by 1 base and 2 bases, with 8 bases remaining between them. The CDR3 totals 15 residues. The CDR3 is CASSQGRGNTGELFF. The CDR3 region has the DNA TGCGCCAGCAGCCAAGGCAGGGGAAACACCGGGGAGCTGTTTTTT.

As to this clonotype: Possible read error: a much larger clone is one base away. The chain recombines TRBV12-3 or TRBV12-4 with TRBJ1-3; 9 positions agree with TRBD1. V shed 5 bases, J shed 7 bases, and the junction held 9 bases outside the gene matches. The CDR3 has 15 amino acids. In DNA form, the CDR3 reads TGTGCCAGCAGTATCGGGGACAGGGTATGGAACACCATATATTTT. This sequence encodes CASSIGDRVWNTIYF.

This clonotype came up a few times. CDR3 protein: CASSYLRNGGNEKLFF. Here the CDR3 DNA reads TGTGCCAGCAGTTACCTTCGGAATGGGGGTAATGAAAAACTGTTTTTT. V gene TRBV6-5 combines with J gene TRBJ1-4; tentative D call: TRBD1 (5 bases). Per the germline V gene, CDR1 is MNHEY and CDR2 is SVGAGI. V shed 2 bases and J shed 4 bases, with 14 bases lying between them. The CDR3 contains 16 residues.

This clonotype was picked up many times. CDR3 sequence: CASDYTNRGHQPQHF. In nucleotides, the CDR3 is TGTGCCAGCGACTACACTAACAGGGGGCATCAGCCCCAGCATTTT. The chain links TRBV28 to TRBJ1-5; 9 bases fit TRBD1. The junction had 10 bases not matched to a gene; V was cut back by 8 bases and J by 5 bases. CDR1 and CDR2 from the germline V gene are MDHEN and SYDVKM. CDR3 length: 15 residues.

This clonotype was counted only a few times. The J gene is TRBJ2-6, the V gene TRBV5-1; D is ambiguous. Between the trimmed V and J ends, which lost 4 bases and 0 bases, there was a span of 8 bases. The length of the CDR3 is 15 residues. Looked up from germline, CDR1 is SGHRS and CDR2 is YFSETQ. The DNA for the CDR3 is TGCGCCAGCAGCGTTACAACCTCTGGGGCCAACGTCCTGACTTTC. This translates into CASSVTTSGANVLTF.

This clonotype was seen a few times. The V and J genes are TRBV5-1 and TRBJ2-1; a weak D match, TRBD2 (5 bases). The CDR3 totals 15 residues. V was pared by 1 base and J by 3 bases, with 11 bases between. CDR1 and CDR2 from the germline V gene are SGHRS and YFSETQ. The CDR3 loop is CASSLTSGDYNEQFF. CDR3 in DNA: TGCGCCAGCAGCTTGACCAGCGGAGACTACAATGAGCAGTTCTTC.

This clonotype was detected a few times. This chain joins TRBV4-2 and TRBJ1-5; a weak D match, TRBD1 (5 bases). The germline V gene has CDR1 LGHNA and CDR2 YNFKEQ. The CDR3 loop spans 14 amino acids. Trimming removed 0 bases at V and 7 bases at J, with 10 bases between. CDR3 amino acids: CASSQESGSQPQHF. CDR3 nucleotides: TGTGCCAGCAGCCAAGAATCAGGGAGCCAGCCCCAGCATTTT.